These 17 T cell receptor beta chains originate from one sample sequenced in a study of blood T cell repertoires in COVID-19. The protocol was immunoSEQ multiplex PCR, while the TCRdb copy is restricted to in-frame clones and leaves out a portion. Here the sample spans hundreds of thousands of clones, 86% being singletons. The sequenced sample consisted of peripheral blood. All receptors come from a woman in her 30s who had recovered from COVID-19.

The chain links TRBV5-6 to TRBJ2-3; possible D gene TRBD2, 6 bases. Germline values: CDR1 SGHDT, CDR2 YYEEEE. This CDR3 is built from 14 residues. Trimming removed 1 base at V and 2 bases at J, with 8 bases between. The CDR3: CASSLRTITDTQYF. CDR3 DNA: TGTGCCAGCAGCTTGAGGACTATCACAGATACGCAGTATTTT.

The chain joins TRBV2 to TRBJ2-5, with TRBD1 matching over 7 bases. Trimming took 6 bases from V and 5 from J; bases not matched to a gene: 6. The germline V gene has CDR1 SNHLY and CDR2 FYNNEI. This CDR3 comprises 13 residues. The DNA of the CDR3 is TGTGCCAGCAGGGAAAGGGGGCGGGAGACCCAGTACTTC. It yields the protein CASRERGRETQYF.

The chain combines TRBV28 with TRBJ1-2, with TRBD1 matching over 8 bases. CDR1 is MDHEN, CDR2 SYDVKM, per germline. The CDR3 covers 15 residues. The J segment lost 4 bases and the V segment lost 8 bases, leaving 12 bases of the junction unmatched. This chain's CDR3 is CASSPGQDSFYGYTF. The DNA for the CDR3 is TGTGCCAGCTCCCCGGGACAGGATAGCTTCTATGGCTACACCTTC.

This clone appeared a few times. The chain recombines TRBV6-2 or TRBV6-3 with TRBJ2-7; no clear D. The CDR3 is 13 amino acids. Germline CDR1 MNHEY, CDR2 SVGEGT. V was clipped by 0 bases and J by 4 bases, with 7 bases between them. The CDR3 bases are TGTGCCAGCAGTTACTCAGTAGAATACGAGCAGTACTTC. This gives the protein CASSYSVEYEQYF.

The CDR3 bases are TGTGCCAGCAGTGAAGAGACAGGGCGGCCTGAAAAACTGTTTTTT. Amino acid sequence: CASSEETGRPEKLFF. The chain combines TRBV6-1 with TRBJ1-4, with 7 bases aligning to TRBD1. The CDR3 is 15 residues long. V dropped 1 base and J dropped 7; count of bases not matched to a gene: 6. Germline CDR1 is MNHNS and CDR2 is SASEGT.

The J gene is TRBJ1-3, the V gene TRBV5-1; the D is unclear. The CDR3 contains 14 residues. Per the germline V gene, CDR1 is SGHRS and CDR2 is YFSETQ. V lost 4 bases, J lost 4 bases, and 12 bases lay in between. Written as DNA, the CDR3 is TGCGCCAGCAGCGCGGGGTCCTCAGGAAACACCATATATTTT. Protein sequence: CASSAGSSGNTIYF.

This clone was observed a single time. The chain is built from TRBV28 and TRBJ2-1; D gene uncertain. Trimming removed 6 bases at V and 3 bases at J, with 9 bases between. The germline CDR1 and CDR2 sequences are MDHEN and SYDVKM. CDR3 size: 13 residues. CDR3 loop: CASRSALYNEQFF. In DNA form, the CDR3 reads TGTGCCAGCAGGTCCGCACTCTACAATGAGCAGTTCTTC.

This sequence joins TRBV7-3 and TRBJ2-3, with TRBD2 matching 8 bases. CDR3 length equals 16 residues. V was pared by 5 bases and J by 3 bases, with 10 bases of the junction left unmatched. The germline V gene encodes CDR1 SGHTA and CDR2 FQGTGA. CDR3 residues: CASSLGSAGGTDTQYF. CDR3 DNA sequence: TGTGCCAGCAGCCTAGGTTCGGCGGGAGGAACAGATACGCAGTATTTT.

This clone appeared a single time. The chain recombines TRBV19 with TRBJ2-1; 11 nucleotides match TRBD2. Germline V gives CDR1 LNHDA, CDR2 SQIVND (reference sequence). V dropped 1 base and J dropped 7; count of bases not matched to a gene: 9. The CDR3 has 17 amino acids. CDR3 sequence: CASSIAAGLAARNEQFF. The CDR3 nucleotides are TGTGCCAGTAGTATAGCGGCGGGACTAGCGGCTCGAAATGAGCAGTTCTTC.

The V gene is TRBV10-1, the J gene TRBJ2-7; D ambiguous. The V end was cut by 7 bases, the J end by 3 bases, with 10 bases between. The CDR3 loop spans 12 amino acids. CDR1 is WNHNN and CDR2 is SYGVQD in the germline V gene (reference sequence). CDR3 nucleotides: TGCGCCAGCAACGGAGCCGGCTACGAGCAGTACTTC. Protein sequence: CASNGAGYEQYF.

The chain couples TRBV19 to TRBJ2-2; tentatively, D is TRBD2 (6 bases). The CDR3 is 13 amino acids. Germline V gene sequence: CDR1 LNHDA, CDR2 SQIVND (reference sequence). V lost 4 bases and J lost 6, with 9 bases in between. CDR3 DNA sequence: TGTGCCAGTAGTACCGGAGGGCCCGGGGAGCTGTTTTTT. Amino acids: CASSTGGPGELFF.

The chain recombines TRBV7-2 with TRBJ2-5; D is uncertain. CDR3 length: 13 amino acids. CDR1 SGHTA and CDR2 FQGNSA come from the germline V gene. Between the trimmed V and J ends, which lost 0 bases and 5 bases, there was a span of 7 bases. CDR3 bases: TGTGCCAGCAGCTTAGCGACTGGGGAGACCCAGTACTTC. This gives the protein CASSLATGETQYF.

The V and J genes are TRBV12-3 or TRBV12-4 and TRBJ2-3; D remains unclear. V was clipped by 3 bases and J by 4 bases, with 8 bases between them. This CDR3 has 13 residues. This CDR3 reads CASSLIRADTQYF. In DNA form, the CDR3 reads TGTGCCAGCAGTTTGATCCGAGCAGATACGCAGTATTTT.

The chain carries TRBV4-1 and TRBJ2-2, with TRBD2 identical over 12 bases. Trimming cost V 4 bases and J 6 bases; bases outside gene matches: 6. The CDR3 sequence is 16 residues long. CDR1 is MGHRA and CDR2 is YSYEKL in the germline V gene. CDR3 in DNA: TGCGCCAGCAGCCCTGGACTAGCGGGAATCGCCGGGGAGCTGTTTTTT. The encoded protein is CASSPGLAGIAGELFF.

The chain joins TRBV7-9 to TRBJ1-1; D unclear. V lost 7 bases to trimming and J lost 1 base, with 7 bases between them. The CDR3 length is 12 residues. Germline CDR1 SEHNR, CDR2 FQNEAQ (reference sequence). The CDR3 loop is CASTYGNTEAFF. The DNA of the CDR3 is TGTGCCAGCACGTACGGGAACACTGAAGCTTTCTTT.

The genes are TRBV28 and TRBJ2-1; 12 bases fit TRBD2. Looked up from germline, CDR1 is MDHEN and CDR2 is SYDVKM. CDR3 length: 15 residues. Trimming at V came to 5 bases and at J to 7 bases, leaving 6 bases not matched to a gene. CDR3 protein: CASSPSGRAGNEQFF. In DNA, the CDR3 is TGTGCCAGCAGTCCTAGCGGGAGGGCCGGTAATGAGCAGTTCTTC.

The CDR3 sequence: CASNQLNTEAFF. CDR3 coding DNA: TGTGCCAGCAACCAGTTGAACACTGAAGCTTTCTTT. The chain employs TRBV12-3 or TRBV12-4 and TRBJ1-1, with D hard to call. This CDR3 contains 12 residues. V was cut by 7 bases and J by 0 bases, with 6 bases left in between.